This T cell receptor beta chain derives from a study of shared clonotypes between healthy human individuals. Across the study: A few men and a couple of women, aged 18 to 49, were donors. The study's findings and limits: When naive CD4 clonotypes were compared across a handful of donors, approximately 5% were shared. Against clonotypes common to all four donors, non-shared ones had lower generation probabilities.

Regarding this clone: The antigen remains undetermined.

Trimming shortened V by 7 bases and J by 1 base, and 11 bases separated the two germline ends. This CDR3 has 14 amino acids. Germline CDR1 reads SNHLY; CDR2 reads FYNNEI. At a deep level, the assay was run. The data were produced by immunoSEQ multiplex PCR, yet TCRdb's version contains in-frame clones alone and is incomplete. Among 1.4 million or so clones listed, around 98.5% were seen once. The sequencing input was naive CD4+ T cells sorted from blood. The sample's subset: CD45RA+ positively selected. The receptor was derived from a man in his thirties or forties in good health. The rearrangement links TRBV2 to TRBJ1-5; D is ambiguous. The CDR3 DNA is TGTGCCAGCACCATTAATCCGAGCAATCAGCCCCAGCATTTT. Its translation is CASTINPSNQPQHF. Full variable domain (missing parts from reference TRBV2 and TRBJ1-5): EPEVTQTPSHQVTQMGQEVILRCVPISNHLYFYWYRQILGQKVEFLVSFYNNEISEKSEIFDDQFSVERPDGSNFTLKIRSTKLEDSAMYFCASTINPSNQPQHFGDGTRLSIL.